Reported below is one TCR beta chain. TCRdb's table, derived via immunoSEQ multiplex PCR, lists solely in-frame clones and lacks some. The data show 25,000 or so clones, with around 87% seen just once and around 6% held by the top ten. Germline CDR1 is SEHNR and CDR2 is FQNEAQ (reference sequence). CDR3 length: 16 amino acids. V was clipped by 4 bases and J by 1 base; unmatched bases: 6. These data come from a study of T cells in localized non-small cell lung cancer. The receptor was isolated from a man aged 35-75 years with stage II lung adenocarcinoma. The V and J genes are TRBV7-9 and TRBJ2-3; 9 nucleotides line up with TRBD2. Sequencing was performed on PBMCs, taken before any cancer treatment. The CDR3 spells CASSSDSGSGTDTQYF. As DNA, the CDR3 is TGTGCCAGCAGCTCGGATAGCGGGAGCGGCACAGATACGCAGTATTTT. The entire variable domain, with the rest obtained from reference TRBV7-9 and TRBJ2-3, is as follows: DTGVSQNPRHKITKRGQNVTFRCDPISEHNRLYWYRQTLGQGPEFLTYFQNEAQLEKSRLLSDRFSAERPKGSFSTLEIQRTEQGDSAMYLCASSSDSGSGTDTQYFGPGTRLTVL.